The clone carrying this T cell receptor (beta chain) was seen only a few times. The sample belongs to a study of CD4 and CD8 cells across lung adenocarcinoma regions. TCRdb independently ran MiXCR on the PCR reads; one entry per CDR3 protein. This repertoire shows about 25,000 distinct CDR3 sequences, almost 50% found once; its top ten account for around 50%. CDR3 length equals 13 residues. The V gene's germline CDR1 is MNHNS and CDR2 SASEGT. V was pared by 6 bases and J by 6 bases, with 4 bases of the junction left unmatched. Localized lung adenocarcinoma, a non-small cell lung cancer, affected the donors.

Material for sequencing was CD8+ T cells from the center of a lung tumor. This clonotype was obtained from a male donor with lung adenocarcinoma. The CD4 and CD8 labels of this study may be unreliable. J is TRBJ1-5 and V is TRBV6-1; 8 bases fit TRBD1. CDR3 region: CASRGQVGQPQHF. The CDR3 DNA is TGTGCCAGCAGGGGACAGGTGGGTCAGCCCCAGCATTTT.